The text below deals with one T cell receptor (beta chain). This clonotype was recorded many times. Its antigen specificity is not known. Base qualities were left out, and no much larger clone turns up one base away. CDR1 KGHDR and CDR2 SFDVKD were looked up in the germline V gene. Inclusive of the bounding cysteine and phenylalanine, the CDR3 is 16 residues long. The read is trimmed to its CDR3 DNA, 48 bases read in frame from base 1. V is pared back by 4 bases and J by 0 bases, with 13 bases lying between the germline termini. The time point label for this specimen denotes: newly diagnosed GD, antithyroid drugs for less than 3 months. For both TCR sequencing and RNA sequencing, RNA was extracted from PBMCs using TRIzol. The diagnosis of Graves' disease followed American Thyroid Association guidelines. Patients were recruited from an endocrinology department in Xi'an, China. Each patient gave 9 to 10 milliliters of peripheral blood, collected in an EDTA anticoagulant tube. PBMCs were isolated by Ficoll Paque Plus density gradient separation without further T cell sorting. An Agilent 2100 Bioanalyzer and agarose gel were used to check RNA quality, while a NanoDrop 2000 measured RNA concentration.

This specimen belongs to a study of regulatory T cells in long-lasting Graves disease (dated by TCRdb to about 2021). Regarding the complete study: Antithyroid drugs had been taken for less than 3 months by newly diagnosed Graves' disease patients. Persistent Graves' disease patients were compared with newly diagnosed Graves' disease patients by peripheral blood TCR sequencing and RNA sequencing. The study took place in China and was registered as a clinical trial. A total of about 33 samples underwent TCR sequencing, from around 13 patients with persistent Graves' disease and about 20 patients with newly diagnosed Graves' disease.

Library creation used multiplex PCR. The reads were generated on an Illumina HiSeq 4000. iRepertoire HTBI primers and Arm-PCR amplification of CDR3 regions were used to construct TCR beta libraries. Before sequencing, the PCR products underwent gel purification. Turning to the authors' computational methods: Gene usage analysis of CDR3 amino acid clonotypes used the approximately 56 TRBV and 11 to 15 TRBJ segments found across samples. COPE and FqMerger were used to merge the filtered high-quality paired reads into contigs. BLAST was used to align contigs to IMGT TRBV, TRBD and TRBJ reference genes, and CDR3 was defined according to IMGT. Any clonotype with a frequency above 0.1% was counted as a highly expanded clone. Shannon entropy served as the measure of repertoire diversity, while the Gini coefficient captured V-J evenness. A clonotype was considered public if more than one individual shared it. TCRdb reprocessed the public reads (quality trimming at Q25 with fastp, clone calling with MiXCR) and kept in-frame beta chains. Rows with a matching CDR3 protein are joined into one entry that keeps the most common DNA and genes. The authors' filters were not applied to this entry. Present in this sample are 440,000 or so distinct CDR3 sequences, 15% of which were seen just once. Around 15% of the sample is held by the ten biggest clonotypes.

What the research found in general, with its limitations: A larger number of public clonotypes was shared among persistent patients (around 3,000) than among newly diagnosed patients (about 990). Persistent disease showed preferential use of TRBV28, TRBJ1-2 and TRBJ2-5, whereas newly diagnosed disease favored TRBV20-1 and TRBJ2-1. Compared with newly diagnosed patients, patients with persistent Graves' disease had lower TCR Shannon entropy and fewer highly expanded clones, which suggests clonal expansion. As a limitation, the authors acknowledged that the small sample size may reduce accuracy. Sequencing and analysis were limited to the TCR beta chain. Peripheral blood alone was examined, since thyroid tissue, which constituted the primary lesion, could not be accessed.

The same data also went into a second study, on T cells in Graves' hyperthyroidism and ophthalmopathy. That second report states: Graves' hyperthyroidism was defined as stable when no progression to ophthalmopathy occurred over 18 months of follow-up. The hyperthyroidism patients were between 18 and 65 years old and newly diagnosed, with a disease duration of less than 2 months. The study excluded patients with uncontrolled infections, other autoimmune diseases, pregnancy or lactation. Diagnoses were based on clinical symptoms, serum thyroxine and TRAb, thyroid ultrasound and orbital computed tomography. The TCR CDR3 was subjected to a first round of RT-PCR using the HTBI primer set and the Qiagen OneStep RT-PCR kit. Most expanded thyroid clonotypes (frequency above 0.001) were also detected in blood, a finding suggesting that blood repertoires may reflect thyroid immune responses. In cross-validation, a model built on a 13 V-J signature told ophthalmopathy apart from stable hyperthyroidism with 85% to 90% sensitivity and around 84% specificity, and in testing the same model reached 80%/75%. In validation, the model predicted progression to ophthalmopathy a median of roughly six months before onset, with around 70% sensitivity and roughly 77% specificity. TCR V-J signatures able to tell the groups apart were searched for in a discovery cohort of about a hundred patients, of whom under 45 had Graves' ophthalmopathy and under 65 had stable Graves' hyperthyroidism. Prospective prediction of ophthalmopathy was tested in an independent validation cohort consisting of some 18 hyperthyroidism patients and around 17 patients who later progressed to ophthalmopathy. The 95 to 100 discovery patients were randomly divided into training and test sets at a 7:3 ratio. In addition, the study compared T-cell repertoires in thyroid tissue and in blood from six Graves' hyperthyroidism patients. After sampling, hyperthyroidism patients received methimazole starting at 30 mg daily, and ophthalmopathy patients received high-dose intravenous methylprednisolone. Libraries were constructed in a second round of multiplex PCR, after which size selection and purification were carried out. The libraries were sequenced on an Illumina HiSeq2000 using paired-end 100 bp reads. SOAPnuke was used to process the raw data, removing reads that contained adapters or uncalled bases, had a mean Phred below 15, or lacked an exact match to the constant primer or identifier. COPE v1.2.5 was used to merge high-quality paired reads, and clonotypes were defined as unique nucleotide sequences. MiTCR v1.1 was used to align clonotypes to the IMGT TRBV, TRBD and TRBJ reference segments. The analysis was restricted to V-J combinations with a frequency above 0.0001, which together covered about 99% of the repertoires. The TCS score was defined as the ratio of F50 (clonal expansion) to E x V (chaos), calculated using BLOSUM62-based TCRdist between CDR3 peptides within each V-J. Welch's t-statistics and random forest reduced fewer than 550 V-J features to 13, which were used in a naive Bayes classifier (R e1071). Sample size was not statistically predetermined, and investigators were not blinded to group allocation. The paper reports TCR Vbeta CDR3 sequencing of roughly 140 peripheral blood samples: around 41 ophthalmopathy, under 85 hyperthyroidism and around 17 progressor patients.

This clonotype was obtained from a woman between 25 and 40 years old with Graves disease. Donor details come from another sample of the same person, matched by shared clones. The specimen comprised peripheral blood mononuclear cells (PBMCs), sampled at new diagnosis, from a patient treated with antithyroid drugs. Here the chain combines TRBV24-1 and TRBJ2-3; TRBD2 is perhaps the D gene, given 6 matching bases. The sequence in DNA is TGTGCCACCAGTGACCCGGGGACTTTTAGCACAGATACGCAGTATTTT. Translated, it reads CATSDPGTFSTDTQYF.